This T cell receptor beta chain was recorded in a study of blood T cells in healthy people across ages. Primers used in a second PCR of roughly 7 to 12 cycles were a sample-barcoded 5' primer and a J-beta primer mix. TCRdb redid the calling of the 5' RACE reads with MiXCR, one entry per CDR3 protein. This sample yields around 990,000 distinct CDR3 sequences, of which 20% to 25% are seen a single time; approximately 0.71% belongs to the top ten. The CDR3 length is 15 residues. The V gene's germline CDR1 is SGHNT and CDR2 YENEEA. This clonotype was picked up a small number of times. Because the CDR3 is missing its conserved closing phenylalanine or tryptophan, this is likely a read error. These data are also associated with another study on T cells of mothers and their children.

The sequence came from a girl aged 2-10 years in good health. The chain carries TRBV11-3 and TRBJ2-5; TRBD1 matches 7 bases. Matching the DNA end better, TRBJ2-1 makes the J call doubtful. What was sequenced was blood. The CDR3: CASSLGWTGRGEQFL. CDR3 coding DNA: TGTGCCAGCAGTTTAGGGTGGACAGGAAGGGGTGAGCAGTTCCTC.